The source of this T cell receptor (beta chain) is a study of control samples from healthy donors and cancer patients. The germline CDR1 and CDR2 sequences are SNHLY and FYNNEI. V lost 7 bases, J lost 6 bases, and 16 bases lay in between. This CDR3 region has 14 residues. Clones were read by immunoSEQ multiplex PCR, and TCRdb kept only the in-frame ones, dropping some. This table has about 220,000 clones, around 94% appearing once. The TCR sequence derives from a man aged 50 or older in good health. The chain recombines TRBV2 with TRBJ1-5; weak D call: TRBD1 (5 bases). Sequenced: blood. The CDR3 DNA is TGTGCCAGCAAGTTATCGACAGTCCCTCAGCCCCAGCATTTT. Residues: CASKLSTVPQPQHF.